This T cell receptor beta chain was sequenced during a study of T-cell reconstitution after alpha-beta-depleted transplantation in children. This clonotype has at least ten counts. The CDR3 totals 17 residues. Germline values: CDR1 MDHEN, CDR2 SYDVKM. V shed 6 bases, J shed 9 bases, and the junction held 14 bases outside the gene matches. Preparing the TCRbeta library involved the use of unique molecular identifiers. Each CDR3 protein gets one entry after TCRdb re-called the PCR reads with MiXCR. This sample has 260,000 or so distinct CDR3 sequences, with 9.5% to 15% found just once. The clonotype was recovered from a human donor who donated a stem cell graft to a child with acute lymphoblastic leukemia. Here the sequenced sample was PBMCs from the stem cell graft donor, taken from the stem cell graft. This chain links TRBV28 with TRBJ1-6; 10 bases agree with TRBD1. CDR3 protein: CASSPGQGGGLGSPLHF. CDR3 nucleotides: TGTGCCAGCAGCCCCGGACAGGGGGGAGGTCTAGGTTCACCCCTCCACTTT.